The 4 T cell receptor beta chains below come from one sample, sequenced in a study of blood T cell repertoires in COVID-19. Profiled with immunoSEQ multiplex PCR; TCRdb holds only in-frame clones, not every one. The sample includes 250,000 or so clones, more than 70% seen only once; the top ten take 2% to 2.5%. The sequencing input was PBMCs or T cells enriched from blood (not recorded which). These TCRs come from a woman in her thirties or forties with acute COVID-19.

The chain recombines TRBV29-1 with TRBJ1-2; 8 bases align to TRBD1. The junction had 14 bases not matched to a gene; V was cut back by 7 bases and J by 4 bases. Germline V gene data show CDR1 as SQVTM and CDR2 as ANQGSEA. CDR3 size: 15 residues. The CDR3 sequence is CSARDRIDLPYGYTF. The CDR3, as DNA: TGCAGCGCGCGGGACAGGATAGACCTCCCCTATGGCTACACCTTC.

This chain links TRBV6-4 with TRBJ2-3; the D gene is possibly TRBD1 (6 bases). The germline gives CDR1 MRHNA, CDR2 SNTAGT. Deletions cut 2 bases from V and 3 bases from J, with 15 bases between. This CDR3 has 16 amino acids. CDR3 nucleotide sequence: TGTGCCAGCAGTGACGAACAGGGCTGGGAAACAGATACGCAGTATTTT. Encoded protein: CASSDEQGWETDTQYF.

The chain is built from TRBV10-2 and TRBJ1-4; maybe TRBD1 (5 bases). CDR3 length equals 17 residues. V gave up 0 bases and J gave up 7 bases, with 18 bases separating them. CDR1 WSHSY and CDR2 SAAADI come from the germline V gene. The CDR3, as DNA: TGCGCCAGCAGTGAGTCGAGGGGCGGGGTGGCGCGTGAAAAACTGTTTTTT. This sequence encodes CASSESRGGVAREKLFF.

The genes are TRBV4-3 and TRBJ1-1; possibly TRBD1 for D (6 bases). Per germline, CDR1 LGHNA and CDR2 YSLEER. The CDR3 runs to 14 residues. Between the trimmed V and J ends, which lost 3 bases and 3 bases, there was a span of 11 bases. CDR3 in amino acids: CASSQGQRDTEAFF. As DNA, the CDR3 is TGCGCCAGCAGCCAGGGACAACGGGACACTGAAGCTTTCTTT.